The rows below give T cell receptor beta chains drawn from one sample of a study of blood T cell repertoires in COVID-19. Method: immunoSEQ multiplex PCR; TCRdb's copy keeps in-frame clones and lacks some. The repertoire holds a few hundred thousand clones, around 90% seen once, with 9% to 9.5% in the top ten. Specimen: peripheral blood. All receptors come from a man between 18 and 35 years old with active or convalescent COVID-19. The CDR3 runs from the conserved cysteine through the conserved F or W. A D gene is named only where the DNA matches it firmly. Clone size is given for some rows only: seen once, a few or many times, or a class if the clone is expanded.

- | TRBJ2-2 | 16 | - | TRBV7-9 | CASSPPPRGSTGELFF | TGTGCCAGCAGCCCCCCCCCGAGGGGGAGCACCGGGGAGCTGTTTTTT
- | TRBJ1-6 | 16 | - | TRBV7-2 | CASSSYGGRGGSPLHF | TGTGCCAGCAGCTCCTATGGGGGTAGGGGAGGTTCACCCCTCCACTTT
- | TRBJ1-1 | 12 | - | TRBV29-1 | CSVVGSAREAFF | TGCAGCGTTGTCGGGAGTGCCCGTGAAGCTTTCTTT
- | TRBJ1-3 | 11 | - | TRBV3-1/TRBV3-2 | CASRYGNTIYF | TGTGCCAGCAGATATGGAAACACCATATATTTT
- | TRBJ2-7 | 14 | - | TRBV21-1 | CARPLRTGLYEQYF | TGTGCCAGGCCTCTCCGGACAGGGCTATACGAGCAGTACTTC
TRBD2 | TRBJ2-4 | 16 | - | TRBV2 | CANSRAGGYAKNIQYF | TGTGCCAACTCCAGGGCGGGAGGGTATGCCAAAAACATTCAGTACTTC
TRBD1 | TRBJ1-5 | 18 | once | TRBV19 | CASSTRWDRVGRNQPQHF | TGTGCCAGTAGTACCCGGTGGGACAGGGTTGGGCGCAATCAGCCCCAGCATTTT
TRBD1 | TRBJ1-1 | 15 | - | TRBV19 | CASSLRDRGRSEAFF | TGTGCCAGTAGTCTCCGGGACAGGGGCCGATCTGAAGCTTTCTTT
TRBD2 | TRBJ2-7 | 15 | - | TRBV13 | CASSLTGTTTYEQYF | TGTGCCAGCAGCTTAACCGGGACTACAACCTACGAGCAGTACTTC
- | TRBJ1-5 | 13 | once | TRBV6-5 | CASTPGDNQPQHF | TGTGCCAGTACCCCAGGGGACAATCAGCCCCAGCATTTT
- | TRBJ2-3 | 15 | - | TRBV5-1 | CASSYGLPSTDTQYF | TGCGCCAGCAGCTACGGACTACCTAGCACAGATACGCAGTATTTT